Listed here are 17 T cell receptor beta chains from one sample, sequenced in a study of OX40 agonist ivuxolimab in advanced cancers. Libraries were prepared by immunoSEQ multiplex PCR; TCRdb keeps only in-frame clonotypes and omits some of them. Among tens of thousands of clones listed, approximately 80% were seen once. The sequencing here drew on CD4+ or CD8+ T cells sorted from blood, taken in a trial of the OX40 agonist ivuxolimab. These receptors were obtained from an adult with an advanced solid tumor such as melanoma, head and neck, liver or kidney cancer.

This chain's CDR3 is CASSHDRGLDNEQFF. CDR3 coding DNA: TGCGCCAGCAGCCACGACAGGGGGTTAGACAATGAGCAGTTCTTC. The genes are TRBV5-1 and TRBJ2-1, with TRBD1 identical over 9 bases. CDR1 is SGHRS and CDR2 is YFSETQ in the germline V gene. V lost 4 bases and J lost 5; bases outside the gene matches: 7. The CDR3 contains 15 residues.

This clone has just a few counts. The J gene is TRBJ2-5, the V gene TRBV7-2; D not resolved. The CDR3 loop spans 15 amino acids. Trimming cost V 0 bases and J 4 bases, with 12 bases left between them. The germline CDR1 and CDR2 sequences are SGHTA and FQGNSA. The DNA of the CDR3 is TGTGCCAGCAGCTTAGCCGGGCCCTTCGGAGAGACCCAGTACTTC. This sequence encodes CASSLAGPFGETQYF.

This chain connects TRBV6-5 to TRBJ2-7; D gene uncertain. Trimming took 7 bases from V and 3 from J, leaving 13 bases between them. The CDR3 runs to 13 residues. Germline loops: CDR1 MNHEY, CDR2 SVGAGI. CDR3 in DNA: TGTGCCAGCACCCGAGCCCCATACTACGAGCAGTACTTC. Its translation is CASTRAPYYEQYF.

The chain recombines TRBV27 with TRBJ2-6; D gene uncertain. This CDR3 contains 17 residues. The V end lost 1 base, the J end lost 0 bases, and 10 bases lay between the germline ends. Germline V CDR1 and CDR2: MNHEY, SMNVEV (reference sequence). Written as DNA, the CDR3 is TGTGCCAGCAGTTTATGGGCGTCACTCTCTGGGGCCAACGTCCTGACTTTC. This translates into CASSLWASLSGANVLTF.

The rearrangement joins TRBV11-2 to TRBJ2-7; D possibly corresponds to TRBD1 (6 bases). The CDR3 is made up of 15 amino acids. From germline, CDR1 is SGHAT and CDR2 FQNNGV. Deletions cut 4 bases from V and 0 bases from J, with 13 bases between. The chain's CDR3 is CASSYAGVFSYEQYF. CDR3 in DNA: TGTGCCAGCAGCTATGCAGGGGTGTTCTCCTACGAGCAGTACTTC.

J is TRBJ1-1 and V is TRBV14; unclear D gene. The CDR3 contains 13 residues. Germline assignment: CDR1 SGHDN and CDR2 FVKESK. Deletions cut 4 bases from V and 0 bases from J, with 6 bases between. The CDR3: CASSRGLNTEAFF. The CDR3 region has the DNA TGTGCCAGCAGCCGAGGGTTGAACACTGAAGCTTTCTTT.

The CDR3: CASSGDRGPNTGELFF. CDR3 in DNA: TGTGCCAGCTCGGGCGACAGGGGCCCGAACACCGGGGAGCTGTTTTTT. The V and J genes are TRBV18 and TRBJ2-2; 8 nucleotides align to TRBD1. Unmatched junction bases numbered 6, after V lost 6 bases and J lost 0 bases. This CDR3 comprises 16 residues. The germline CDR1 and CDR2 sequences are KGHSH and LQKENI.

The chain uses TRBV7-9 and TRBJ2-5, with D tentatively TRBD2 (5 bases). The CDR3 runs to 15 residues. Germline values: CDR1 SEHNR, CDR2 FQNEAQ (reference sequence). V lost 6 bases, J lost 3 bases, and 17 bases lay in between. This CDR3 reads CASRSTGILKETQYF. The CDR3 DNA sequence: TGTGCCAGCAGATCCACCGGGATTCTAAAAGAGACCCAGTACTTC.

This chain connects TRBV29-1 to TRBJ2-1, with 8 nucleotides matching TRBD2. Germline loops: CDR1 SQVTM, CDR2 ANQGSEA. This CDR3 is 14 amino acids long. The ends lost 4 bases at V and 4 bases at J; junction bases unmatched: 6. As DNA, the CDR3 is TGCAGCGTTGGGGGCGCGGGGGGTTACAATGAGCAGTTCTTC. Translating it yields CSVGGAGGYNEQFF.

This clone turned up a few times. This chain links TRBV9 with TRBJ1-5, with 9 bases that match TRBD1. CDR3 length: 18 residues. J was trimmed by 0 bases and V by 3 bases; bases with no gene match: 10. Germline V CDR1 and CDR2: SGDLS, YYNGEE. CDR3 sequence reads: CASSAHRDRDYSNQPQHF. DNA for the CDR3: TGTGCCAGCAGCGCCCATCGGGACAGGGACTATAGCAATCAGCCCCAGCATTTT.

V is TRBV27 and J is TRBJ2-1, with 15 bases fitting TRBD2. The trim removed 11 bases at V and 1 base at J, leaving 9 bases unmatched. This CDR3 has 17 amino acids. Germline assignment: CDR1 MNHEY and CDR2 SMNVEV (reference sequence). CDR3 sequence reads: CAAAGTSGGRSYNEQFF. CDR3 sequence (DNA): TGTGCCGCCGCGGGGACTAGCGGGGGGAGGTCCTACAATGAGCAGTTCTTC.

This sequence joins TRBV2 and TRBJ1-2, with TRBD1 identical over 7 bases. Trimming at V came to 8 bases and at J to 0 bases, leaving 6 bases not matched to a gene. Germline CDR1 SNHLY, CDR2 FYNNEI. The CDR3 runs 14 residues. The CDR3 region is CASEGQAPNYGYTF. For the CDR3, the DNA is TGTGCCAGCGAAGGACAGGCCCCTAACTATGGCTACACCTTC.

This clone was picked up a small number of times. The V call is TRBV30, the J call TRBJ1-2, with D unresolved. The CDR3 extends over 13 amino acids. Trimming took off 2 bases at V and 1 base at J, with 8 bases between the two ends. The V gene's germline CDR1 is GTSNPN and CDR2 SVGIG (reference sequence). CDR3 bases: TGTGCCTGGAGTCGAGTGGATAACTATGGCTACACCTTC. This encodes CAWSRVDNYGYTF.

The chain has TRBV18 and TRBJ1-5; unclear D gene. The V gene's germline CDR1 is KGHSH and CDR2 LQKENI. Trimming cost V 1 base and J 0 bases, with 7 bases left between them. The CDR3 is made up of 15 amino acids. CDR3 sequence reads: CASSPLGDSNQPQHF. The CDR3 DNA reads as TGTGCCAGCTCACCACTTGGAGATAGCAATCAGCCCCAGCATTTT.

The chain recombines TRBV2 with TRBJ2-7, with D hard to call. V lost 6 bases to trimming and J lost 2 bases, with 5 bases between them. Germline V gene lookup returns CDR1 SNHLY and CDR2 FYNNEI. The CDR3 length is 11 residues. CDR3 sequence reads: CASSAAYEQYF. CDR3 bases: TGTGCCAGCAGCGCAGCCTACGAGCAGTACTTC. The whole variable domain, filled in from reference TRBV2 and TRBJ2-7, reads EPEVTQTPSHQVTQMGQEVILRCVPISNHLYFYWYRQILGQKVEFLVSFYNNEISEKSEIFDDQFSVERPDGSNFTLKIRSTKLEDSAMYFCASSAAYEQYFGPGTRLTVT.

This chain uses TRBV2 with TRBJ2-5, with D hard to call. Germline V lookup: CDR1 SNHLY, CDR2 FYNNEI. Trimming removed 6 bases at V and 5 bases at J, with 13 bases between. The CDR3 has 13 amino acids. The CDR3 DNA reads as TGTGCCAGCAGGGAGAGCGCGTTGGAGACCCAGTACTTC. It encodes CASRESALETQYF.

Here the CDR3 DNA reads TGTGCCAGCAGTTCCCCTTATATCCAGGGTTCCTACGAGCAGTACTTC. Translating gives CASSSPYIQGSYEQYF. V is TRBV28 and J is TRBJ2-7; perhaps TRBD1 as D (5 bases). V was clipped by 4 bases and J by 1 base, with 17 bases between them. In germline, CDR1 is MDHEN, CDR2 SYDVKM. This CDR3 spans 16 amino acids.